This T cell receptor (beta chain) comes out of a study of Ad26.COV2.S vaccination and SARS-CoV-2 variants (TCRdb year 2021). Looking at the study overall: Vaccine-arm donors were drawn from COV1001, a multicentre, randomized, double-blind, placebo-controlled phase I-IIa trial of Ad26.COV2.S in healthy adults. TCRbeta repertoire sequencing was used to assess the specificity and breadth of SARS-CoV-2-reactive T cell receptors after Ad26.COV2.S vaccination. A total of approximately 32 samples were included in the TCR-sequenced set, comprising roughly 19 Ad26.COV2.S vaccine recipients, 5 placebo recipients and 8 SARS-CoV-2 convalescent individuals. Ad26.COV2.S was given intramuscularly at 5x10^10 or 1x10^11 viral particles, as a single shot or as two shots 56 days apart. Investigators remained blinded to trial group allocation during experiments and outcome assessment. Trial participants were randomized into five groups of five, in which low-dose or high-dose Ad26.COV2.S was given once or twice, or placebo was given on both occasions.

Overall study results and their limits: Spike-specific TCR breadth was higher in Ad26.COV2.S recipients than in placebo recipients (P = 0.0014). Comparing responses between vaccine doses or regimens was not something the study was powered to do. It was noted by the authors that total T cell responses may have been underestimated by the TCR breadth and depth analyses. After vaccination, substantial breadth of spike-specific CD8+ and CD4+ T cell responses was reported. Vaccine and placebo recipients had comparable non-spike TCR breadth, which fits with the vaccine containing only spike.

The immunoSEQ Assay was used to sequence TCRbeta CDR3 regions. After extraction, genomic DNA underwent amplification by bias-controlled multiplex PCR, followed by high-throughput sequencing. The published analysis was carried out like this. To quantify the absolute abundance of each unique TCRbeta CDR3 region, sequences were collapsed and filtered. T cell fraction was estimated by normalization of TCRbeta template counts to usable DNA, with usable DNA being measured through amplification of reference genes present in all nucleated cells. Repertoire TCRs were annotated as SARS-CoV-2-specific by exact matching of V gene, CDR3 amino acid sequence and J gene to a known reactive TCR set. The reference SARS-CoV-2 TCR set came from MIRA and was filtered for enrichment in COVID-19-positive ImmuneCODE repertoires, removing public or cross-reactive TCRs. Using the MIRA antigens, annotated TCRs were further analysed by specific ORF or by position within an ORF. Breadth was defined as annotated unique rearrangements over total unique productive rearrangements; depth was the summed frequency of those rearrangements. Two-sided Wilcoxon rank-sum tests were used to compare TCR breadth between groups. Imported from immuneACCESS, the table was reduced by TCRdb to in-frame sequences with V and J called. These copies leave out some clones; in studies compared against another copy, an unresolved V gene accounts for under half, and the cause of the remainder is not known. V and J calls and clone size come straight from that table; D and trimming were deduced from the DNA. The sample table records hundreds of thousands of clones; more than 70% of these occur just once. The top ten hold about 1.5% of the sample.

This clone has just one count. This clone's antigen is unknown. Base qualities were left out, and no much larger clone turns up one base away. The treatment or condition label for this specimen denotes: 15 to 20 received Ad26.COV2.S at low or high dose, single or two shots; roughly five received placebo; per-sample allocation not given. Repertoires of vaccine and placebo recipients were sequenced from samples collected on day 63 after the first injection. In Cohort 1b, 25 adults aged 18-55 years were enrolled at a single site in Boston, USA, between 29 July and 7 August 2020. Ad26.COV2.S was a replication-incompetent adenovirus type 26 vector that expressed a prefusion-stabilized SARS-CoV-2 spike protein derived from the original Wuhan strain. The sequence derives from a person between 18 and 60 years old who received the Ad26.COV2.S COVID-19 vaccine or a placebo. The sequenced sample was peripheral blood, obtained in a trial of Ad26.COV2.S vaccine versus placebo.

CDR3 region: CSALYQETQYF. The DNA sequence is given as TGCAGTGCCCTGTACCAAGAGACCCAGTACTTC. The receptor chain draws on TRBV20-1 and TRBJ2-5; the D gene cannot be named for sure. The germline V gene (reference sequence) specifies DFQATT as CDR1 and SNEGSKA as CDR2. V is cut by 6 bases and J by 0 bases, and the space between the germline ends is 5 bases. Spanning cysteine to phenylalanine, the CDR3 consists of 11 amino acids. Of the read, only the CDR3 DNA is kept; its 33 bases are in frame from base 1.